The 30 T cell receptor beta chains in this list originate from one sample, sequenced in a study of CD8 T cells in ankylosing spondylitis. TCRdb re-called the 5' RACE reads with MiXCR, one entry per CDR3 protein. Of 350,000 or so distinct CDR3 sequences in the sample, roughly 14% are singletons; the top ten hold 0.9% to 1.2%. Sequences were obtained from blood, either unsorted or a sorted T cell fraction (not recorded which). The source of these receptors is a male donor with ankylosing spondylitis or in good health (not recorded which).

This clonotype was counted a few times. CDR3 sequence reads: CASSLVRGLGELFF. CDR3 coding DNA: TGTGCCAGCAGCTTAGTCCGGGGGCTCGGGGAGCTGTTTTTT. V and J are TRBV7-8 and TRBJ2-2, with D perhaps given as TRBD1 or TRBD2 (6 bases each). Germline V gene sequence: CDR1 SGHVS, CDR2 FQNEAQ. The CDR3 runs to 14 residues. V was cut by 1 base and J by 7 bases, with 10 bases left in between.

The chain links TRBV3-1 to TRBJ2-3; weak D call: TRBD2 (6 bases). The length of the CDR3 is 16 residues. The germline CDR1 and CDR2 sequences are LGHDT and YNNKEL (reference sequence). Trimming cost V 2 bases and J 1 base, with 13 bases left between them. CDR3 sequence reads: CASSQQVVAGTDTQYF. The DNA of the CDR3 is TGTGCCAGCAGCCAACAAGTGGTAGCGGGCACAGATACGCAGTATTTT.

This chain joins TRBV9 and TRBJ1-1; TRBD1 aligns across 8 bases. CDR3 length equals 16 residues. Trimming took 3 bases from V and 6 from J; bases not matched to a gene: 13. The germline V gene encodes CDR1 SGDLS and CDR2 YYNGEE. The CDR3 loop reads CASSATGTGREAEAFF. The CDR3 coding sequence is TGTGCCAGCAGCGCAACCGGGACAGGAAGAGAAGCTGAAGCTTTCTTT.

This clonotype was counted between two and nine times. CDR3 region: CASSLGQREKRFF. In DNA form, the CDR3 reads TGTGCCAGCAGCTTGGGGCAGCGGGAGAAACGGTTCTTC. J is TRBJ2-1 and V is TRBV14, with TRBD2 matching 8 bases. The CDR3 has 13 residues. The V gene's germline CDR1 is SGHDN and CDR2 FVKESK. The V segment lost 5 bases and the J segment 15 bases; nucleotides outside the gene matches: 12.

V is TRBV20-1 and J is TRBJ2-3; D unresolved. In germline, CDR1 is DFQATT, CDR2 SNEGSKA (reference sequence). The CDR3 covers 14 residues. V dropped 3 bases and J dropped 0 bases, with 10 bases sitting between them. CDR3: CSASPTISTDTQYF. CDR3 bases: TGCAGTGCTAGTCCGACCATTAGCACAGATACGCAGTATTTT.

The table lists this clonotype with a few counts. The chain links TRBV6-5 to TRBJ2-1, with TRBD1 identical over 7 bases. The CDR3 totals 15 residues. V gave up 6 bases and J gave up 0 bases; unmatched junction bases: 5. The germline V gene has CDR1 MNHEY and CDR2 SVGAGI. In nucleotides, the CDR3 is TGTGCCAGCAGGAGGGGGCGGGCCTCCTACAATGAGCAGTTCTTC. Encoded protein: CASRRGRASYNEQFF.

This clonotype has more than one count but fewer than ten. The chain carries TRBV7-9 and TRBJ2-3; no reliable D call. CDR1 and CDR2 from the germline V gene are SEHNR and FQNEAQ (reference sequence). The CDR3 has 13 amino acids. V gave up 5 bases and J gave up 8 bases, with 14 bases separating them. The DNA of the CDR3 is TGTGCCAGCAGCAAAACGGAACTGGGTACGCAGTATTTT. It translates to CASSKTELGTQYF.

V and J are TRBV7-2 and TRBJ2-1; 7 nucleotides match TRBD1. The CDR3 is 14 residues long. With 5 bases clipped from V and 7 bases from J, the junction kept 8 bases outside the gene matches. Germline assignment: CDR1 SGHTA and CDR2 FQGNSA. DNA for the CDR3: TGTGCCAGCAGCCCCACAGGGGTTGAAAATGAGCAGTTCTTC. As protein: CASSPTGVENEQFF.

The sample holds many counts of this clonotype. The rearrangement uses TRBV20-1 and TRBJ1-2; D ambiguous. This CDR3 contains 12 residues. Trimming removed 8 bases at V and 2 bases at J, with 12 bases between. Germline CDR1 is DFQATT and CDR2 is SNEGSKA (reference sequence). The CDR3 protein is CSSWGSNYGYTF. CDR3 bases: TGCAGTTCCTGGGGAAGCAACTATGGCTACACCTTC.

The J gene is TRBJ2-7, the V gene TRBV27; a weak D match, TRBD1 (5 bases). CDR3 size: 16 residues. The germline V gene has CDR1 MNHEY and CDR2 SMNVEV (reference sequence). Trimming removed 0 bases from V and 3 bases from J, with 15 bases in between. In nucleotides, the CDR3 is TGTGCCAGCAGTTTATCGGCGACAGTTCTTCGCTACGAGCAGTACTTC. This gives the protein CASSLSATVLRYEQYF.

Concerning this clonotype: Since a much larger clone is just one base distant, this may be a read error. The conserved closing phenylalanine or tryptophan is absent in this CDR3, likely reflecting a read error. This sequence joins TRBV27 and TRBJ1-2; D ambiguous. Between the trimmed V and J ends, which lost 3 bases and 3 bases, there was a span of 8 bases. CDR1 is MNHEY, CDR2 SMNVEV, per germline (reference sequence). This CDR3 spans 13 amino acids. CDR3 DNA sequence: TGTGCCAGCAGTTTGAGGAGGTACTATGGCTACACCTTA. This gives the protein CASSLRRYYGYTL.

The chain carries TRBV2 and TRBJ1-5; TRBD1 agrees at 10 bases. The length of the CDR3 is 13 residues. Germline V CDR1 and CDR2: SNHLY, FYNNEI. Trimming cost V 4 bases and J 7 bases; bases outside gene matches: 1. CDR3 DNA sequence: TGTGCCAGCAGTGGGGACAGGGGACAGCCCCAGCATTTT. Translation gives CASSGDRGQPQHF. Full variable domain (remainder filled in from reference TRBV2 and TRBJ1-5): EPEVTQTPSHQVTQMGQEVILRCVPISNHLYFYWYRQILGQKVEFLVSFYNNEISEKSEIFDDQFSVERPDGSNFTLKIRSTKLEDSAMYFCASSGDRGQPQHFGDGTRLSIL.

This clonotype was observed a handful of times. The rearrangement joins TRBV12-3 or TRBV12-4 to TRBJ1-1, with a possible D match to TRBD1 (6 bases). CDR3 length: 14 amino acids. V lost 7 bases, J lost 1 base, and 13 bases lay in between. CDR3 sequence: CASTVQGGNTEAFF. In DNA, the CDR3 is TGTGCCAGCACCGTACAGGGTGGGAACACTGAAGCTTTCTTT.

This clonotype was detected only a few times. The rearrangement joins TRBV6-1 to TRBJ1-2; 8 bases are a match to TRBD1. This CDR3 contains 16 residues. Germline V lookup: CDR1 MNHNS, CDR2 SASEGT. The trim removed 2 bases at V and 4 bases at J, leaving 9 bases unmatched. The CDR3 loop is CASSELAGTGPYGYTF. DNA of the CDR3: TGTGCCAGCAGTGAATTAGCCGGGACAGGTCCCTATGGCTACACCTTC.

This clonotype has more than one count but fewer than ten. This chain connects TRBV7-9 to TRBJ1-1; 11 bases are shared with TRBD1. This CDR3 has 12 amino acids. The V segment lost 5 bases and the J segment 10 bases; nucleotides outside the gene matches: 3. Germline V gives CDR1 SEHNR, CDR2 FQNEAQ (reference sequence). The CDR3 region has the DNA TGTGCCAGCAGCCCGGACAGGGGGCGAGCTTTCTTT. Residues: CASSPDRGRAFF.

V gene TRBV20-1 combines with J gene TRBJ2-2, with D hard to call. Trimming left V 5 bases short and J 4 bases short, with 8 bases between. Germline V gene lookup returns CDR1 DFQATT and CDR2 SNEGSKA (reference sequence). This CDR3 is 12 amino acids long. The CDR3 DNA sequence: TGCAGTGCTGGGCCGTTCACCGGGGAGCTGTTTTTT. This codes for CSAGPFTGELFF.

The chain uses TRBV5-6 and TRBJ2-1, with D possibly TRBD2 on 5 matching bases. Germline-derived CDR1 and CDR2 are SGHDT and YYEEEE. V gave up 7 bases and J gave up 5 bases, with 19 bases separating them. There are 15 residues in the CDR3. CDR3 nucleotides: TGTGCCAGCCATATCGCGGGTGCCCCCCACAATGAGCAGTTCTTC. Translating it yields CASHIAGAPHNEQFF.

V gene TRBV6-5 combines with J gene TRBJ2-7, with D possibly being TRBD1 or TRBD2 (6 bases each). The CDR3 consists of 17 residues. Germline-derived CDR1 and CDR2 are MNHEY and SVGAGI. Trimming shortened V by 0 bases and J by 2 bases, and 17 bases separated the two germline ends. The CDR3 region is CASSYSSEGGYPYEQYF. CDR3 in DNA: TGTGCCAGCAGTTACTCGAGTGAGGGGGGATACCCCTACGAGCAGTACTTC.

This clonotype was observed a few times. The gene calls are TRBV6-5 and TRBJ1-2, with 9 bases aligning to TRBD1. Germline CDR1 MNHEY, CDR2 SVGAGI. The CDR3 is made up of 15 amino acids. Unmatched junction bases numbered 7, after V lost 4 bases and J lost 4 bases. DNA for the CDR3: TGTGCCAGCAGTTCCGGGACAGGGAGTGGCTATGGCTACACCTTC. Protein: CASSSGTGSGYGYTF.

This clonotype was observed a few times. The CDR3 is CASSQQRLFYGYTF. The CDR3 DNA sequence: TGTGCCAGCAGCCAGCAGAGATTGTTCTATGGCTACACCTTC. The chain links TRBV3-1 to TRBJ1-2; no clear D gene. Trimming took off 3 bases at V and 4 bases at J, with 12 bases between the two ends. Germline loops: CDR1 LGHDT, CDR2 YNNKEL (reference sequence). This CDR3 is built from 14 residues.

This rearrangement joins TRBV7-7 to TRBJ2-1, with 7 nucleotides matching TRBD1. Losses at the gene ends were 5 bases for V and 12 bases for J; bases not matched to a gene: 10. There are 13 residues in the CDR3. Germline V lookup: CDR1 SSHAT, CDR2 FNYEAQ (reference sequence). The CDR3 loop is CASSADRVGAQFF. The CDR3 DNA reads as TGTGCCAGCAGCGCCGACAGGGTAGGGGCGCAGTTCTTC.

This clonotype appeared a few times. The V call is TRBV10-3, the J call TRBJ2-5; 8 bases are shared with TRBD1. The germline V gene has CDR1 ENHRY and CDR2 SYGVKD. The CDR3 spans 13 residues. V gave up 7 bases and J gave up 5 bases; unmatched junction bases: 6. The CDR3 spells CAIKAGGLETQYF. Here the CDR3 DNA reads TGTGCCATCAAGGCAGGGGGCCTGGAGACCCAGTACTTC.

In this sample, this clonotype turned up many times. This chain joins TRBV11-2 and TRBJ2-7, with TRBD1 matching 10 bases. Unmatched junction bases numbered 6, after V lost 7 bases and J lost 3 bases. This CDR3 has 14 residues. Looked up from germline, CDR1 is SGHAT and CDR2 is FQNNGV. For the CDR3, the DNA is TGTGCCAGCACCACGGACAGGGGGGGCTACGAGCAGTACTTC. The encoded protein is CASTTDRGGYEQYF. Full variable domain (outside the CDR3, taken from reference TRBV11-2 and TRBJ2-7): EAGVAQSPRYKIIEKRQSVAFWCNPISGHATLYWYQQILGQGPKLLIQFQNNGVVDDSQLPKDRFSAERLKGVDSTLKIQPAKLEDSAVYLCASTTDRGGYEQYFGPGTRLTVT.

The chain links TRBV9 to TRBJ2-1; D uncertain. CDR1 and CDR2 (germline): SGDLS, YYNGEE. Trimming pared 4 bases from V and 9 bases from J, leaving 14 bases between. The CDR3 consists of 13 residues. DNA for the CDR3: TGTGCCAGCAGCCCCGGGTCCTCGGGTGAGCAGTTCTTC. Translated, it gives CASSPGSSGEQFF.

The genes are TRBV29-1 and TRBJ2-7; no firm D call. Germline loops: CDR1 SQVTM, CDR2 ANQGSEA. The length of the CDR3 is 12 residues. V was trimmed by 3 bases and J by 2 bases, leaving 8 bases between them. The CDR3 bases are TGCAGCGTTGAGGACGGAACCTACGAGCAGTACTTC. This encodes CSVEDGTYEQYF.

J is TRBJ2-2 and V is TRBV29-1, with a tentative D call TRBD2 (6 bases). The V and J ends lost 7 bases and 5 bases respectively, with 11 bases between them. From germline, CDR1 is SQVTM and CDR2 ANQGSEA. This CDR3 spans 12 amino acids. CDR3 region: CSAGLLTGELFF. The CDR3 DNA reads TGCAGCGCAGGACTATTGACCGGGGAGCTGTTTTTT.

CDR3 DNA sequence: TGTGCCAGCAGCTTGGACAGGAGCAGCTCTGGGGCCAACGTCCTGACTTTC. Protein: CASSLDRSSSGANVLTF. This chain connects TRBV5-6 to TRBJ2-6; maybe TRBD1 (5 bases). There are 17 residues in the CDR3. Trimming took 0 bases from V and 0 from J, leaving 10 bases between them. CDR1 is SGHDT and CDR2 is YYEEEE in the germline V gene.

The rearrangement uses TRBV30 and TRBJ2-5; 12 bases align to TRBD1. The trim removed 3 bases at V and 5 bases at J, leaving 10 bases unmatched. Germline CDR1 is GTSNPN and CDR2 is SVGIG (reference sequence). The CDR3 covers 16 residues. The CDR3 protein is CAWRRSGTGGVETQYF. CDR3 bases: TGTGCCTGGAGAAGATCCGGGACAGGGGGCGTTGAGACCCAGTACTTC. Drawing the rest from reference TRBV30 and TRBJ2-5, the complete variable domain is SQTIHQWPATLVQPVGSPLSLECTVEGTSNPNLYWYRQAAGRGLQLLFYSVGIGQISSEVPQNLSASRPQDRQFILSSKKLLLSDSGFYLCAWRRSGTGGVETQYFGPGTRLLVL.

The J gene is TRBJ2-7, the V gene TRBV12-3 or TRBV12-4, with D possibly being TRBD1 (6 bases). This CDR3 has 19 residues. The V end lost 6 bases, the J end lost 2 bases, and 29 bases lay between the germline ends. The DNA of the CDR3 is TGTGCCAGCAGGCCACACACCATTGGGGGCAGCCCTTCTGCCTACGAGCAGTACTTC. This sequence encodes CASRPHTIGGSPSAYEQYF.

The rearrangement links TRBV29-1 to TRBJ2-5; D uncertain. Germline lookup yields CDR1 SQVTM and CDR2 ANQGSEA. CDR3 length: 14 amino acids. Trimming took 4 bases from V and 2 from J, leaving 14 bases between them. CDR3 nucleotides: TGCAGCGTTGGAAGAGAATCCTCTCAAGAGACCCAGTACTTC. This codes for CSVGRESSQETQYF.